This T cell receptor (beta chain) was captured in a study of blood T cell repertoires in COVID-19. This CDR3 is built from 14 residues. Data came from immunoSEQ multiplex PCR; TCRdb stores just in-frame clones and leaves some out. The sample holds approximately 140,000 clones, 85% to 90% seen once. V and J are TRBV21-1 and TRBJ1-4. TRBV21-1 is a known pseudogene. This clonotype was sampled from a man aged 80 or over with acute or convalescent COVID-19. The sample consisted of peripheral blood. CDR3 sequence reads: CASSKRATNEKLFF. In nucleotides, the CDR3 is TGTGCCAGCAGCAAACGTGCAACTAATGAAAAACTGTTTTTT.